Each of the 24 T cell receptor beta chains below was sequenced from the same sample in a study of blood T cell repertoires in COVID-19. Using immunoSEQ multiplex PCR, the repertoire was profiled, and TCRdb retains in-frame clones only, with some absent. The sample contains approximately 180,000 clones, around 89% of which appear only once. The sample comprised peripheral blood. These receptors were obtained from a human donor in a cohort sampled during active COVID-19.

Notes on this clone: Within the sample, other DNA sequences also encode this same CDR3. V and J are TRBV27 and TRBJ2-7, with a possible D match to TRBD1 (5 bases). The CDR3 is made up of 14 amino acids. Trimming stripped 5 bases from V and 2 bases from J, with 13 bases between. CDR1 is MNHEY, CDR2 SMNVEV, per germline (reference sequence). Written as DNA, the CDR3 is TGTGCCAGCAGTCCCCGCGCAGGGCCCTACGAGCAGTACTTC. Translating it yields CASSPRAGPYEQYF.

This clone was found once. This chain joins TRBV7-9 and TRBJ1-1, with 8 bases that match TRBD1. This CDR3 region has 14 residues. V trimming: 3 bases; J trimming: 1 base; junction bases outside the gene matches: 1. CDR1 and CDR2 (germline): SEHNR, FQNEAQ (reference sequence). The CDR3 bases are TGTGCCAGCAGCTTCGGACAGGGGAACACTGAAGCTTTCTTT. As protein: CASSFGQGNTEAFF.

This rearrangement joins TRBV3-1 (or the pseudogene TRBV3-2) to TRBJ1-2; D perhaps matches TRBD1 (5 bases). The CDR3 is 15 residues long. V was shortened by 1 base and J by 1 base, with 10 bases between the two germline ends. Germline CDR1 is LGHDT and CDR2 is YNNKEL (reference sequence). CDR3 loop: CASSQAAGGNYGYTF. The CDR3 DNA reads TGTGCCAGCAGCCAAGCGGCGGGGGGTAACTATGGCTACACCTTC.

The chain carries TRBV5-1 and TRBJ2-1, with 9 bases matching TRBD2. The CDR3 runs 12 residues. Germline-derived CDR1 and CDR2 are SGHRS and YFSETQ. Trimming cost V 4 bases and J 15 bases; bases outside gene matches: 8. DNA of the CDR3: TGCGCCAGCAGCCCTAGCGGGGTGTTTCCGTTCTTC. It translates to CASSPSGVFPFF.

The chain combines TRBV5-1 with TRBJ2-6; unclear D gene. Trimming shortened V by 1 base and J by 0 bases, and 8 bases separated the two germline ends. The CDR3 runs 16 residues. Germline V gene sequence: CDR1 SGHRS, CDR2 YFSETQ. The CDR3 DNA follows: TGCGCCAGCAGCTTGCGAACAGTCTCTGGGGCCAACGTCCTGACTTTC. Encoded protein: CASSLRTVSGANVLTF. The full variable domain, completed using reference TRBV5-1 and TRBJ2-6, is KAGVTQTPRYLIKTRGQQVTLSCSPISGHRSVSWYQQTPGQGLQFLFEYFSETQRNKGNFPGRFSGRQFSNSRSEMNVSTLELGDSALYLCASSLRTVSGANVLTFGAGSRLTVL.

This chain joins TRBV20-1 and TRBJ2-1; D unresolved. CDR1 DFQATT and CDR2 SNEGSKA come from the germline V gene (reference sequence). The CDR3 consists of 11 residues. The ends were cut back, 6 bases at V and 6 bases at J, with 9 bases in the middle. The CDR3 region is CSAPVSNEQFF. The CDR3 nucleotides read TGCAGTGCCCCAGTGTCCAATGAGCAGTTCTTC.

The chain recombines TRBV7-2 with TRBJ2-7; 7 bases fit TRBD1. CDR1 is SGHTA, CDR2 FQGNSA, per germline. The trim removed 4 bases at V and 3 bases at J, leaving 6 bases unmatched. The CDR3 sequence is 14 residues long. The CDR3 sequence is CASSSGQVIYEQYF. The DNA for the CDR3 is TGTGCCAGCAGCTCCGGACAGGTTATCTACGAGCAGTACTTC.

The chain employs TRBV12-5 and TRBJ1-2, with D unresolved. Trimming pared 0 bases from V and 7 bases from J, leaving 9 bases between. This CDR3 is built from 13 residues. Germline V gives CDR1 LGHNT, CDR2 FRNRAP. The CDR3 is CASGLVSRSGYTF. As DNA, the CDR3 is TGTGCTAGTGGTTTGGTAAGCCGTTCTGGCTACACCTTC.

The chain uses TRBV6-5 and TRBJ2-6, with D possibly TRBD1 on 5 matching bases. V shed 5 bases and J shed 0 bases, with 8 bases lying between them. Germline CDR1 and CDR2: MNHEY and SVGAGI. The CDR3 totals 15 residues. Here the CDR3 DNA reads TGTGCCAGCAGTCGCGACAGCTCTGGGGCCAACGTCCTGACTTTC. Translated, it gives CASSRDSSGANVLTF.

This chain uses TRBV19 with TRBJ1-2; D remains ambiguous. Germline V gene data show CDR1 as LNHDA and CDR2 as SQIVND (reference sequence). The CDR3 contains 14 residues. Trimming left V 2 bases short and J 2 bases short, with 9 bases between. The CDR3 DNA follows: TGTGCCAGTAGTATATCCGGGAGCAACTATGGCTACACCTTC. Its translation is CASSISGSNYGYTF.

The chain recombines TRBV28 with TRBJ1-1, with D perhaps matching TRBD1 (5 bases). The V gene lost 5 bases and the J gene lost 1 base, with 11 bases spanning the gap. From germline, CDR1 is MDHEN and CDR2 SYDVKM. The CDR3 loop spans 14 amino acids. The CDR3 bases are TGTGCCAGCAGTACCACGACAGCGAACACTGAAGCTTTCTTT. Protein sequence: CASSTTTANTEAFF. The whole variable domain, filled in from reference TRBV28 and TRBJ1-1, reads DVKVTQSSRYLVKRTGEKVFLECVQDMDHENMFWYRQDPGLGLRLIYFSYDVKMKEKGDIPEGYSVSREKKERFSLILESASTNQTSMYLCASSTTTANTEAFFGQGTRLTVV.

The sample holds a few counts of this clone. V and J are TRBV6-6 and TRBJ1-6; D is undetermined. CDR1 is MNHNY and CDR2 is SVGAGI in the germline V gene (reference sequence). This CDR3 comprises 19 residues. Between the trimmed V and J ends, which lost 5 bases and 2 bases, there was a span of 22 bases. The CDR3 DNA is TGTGCCAGCAGTCCGCCGCGTGGGAGAACCGGGGCCTATAATTCACCCCTCCACTTT. Translated, it gives CASSPPRGRTGAYNSPLHF.

CDR3 bases: TGTGCCAGCGCCCCGCAAGCCCATAGCAATCAGCCCCAGCATTTT. Translating gives CASAPQAHSNQPQHF. The chain carries TRBV18 and TRBJ1-5; D is ambiguous. Trimming shortened V by 8 bases and J by 0 bases, and 14 bases separated the two germline ends. The V gene's germline CDR1 is KGHSH and CDR2 LQKENI. The CDR3 consists of 15 residues.

On this clone: This CDR3 is also generated by other DNA sequences in the sample. Written as DNA, the CDR3 is TGTGCCAGCTCACCGAGGACAGGGGCGGACACTGAAGCTTTCTTT. Translating gives CASSPRTGADTEAFF. The chain has TRBV18 and TRBJ1-1; 9 bases map to TRBD1. Trimming at V came to 3 bases and at J to 3 bases, leaving 5 bases not matched to a gene. The CDR3 sequence is 15 residues long. The germline V gene encodes CDR1 KGHSH and CDR2 LQKENI.

The table lists this clone with many counts. The chain carries TRBV19 and TRBJ1-1; 7 nucleotides match TRBD1. The CDR3 is made up of 14 amino acids. CDR1 and CDR2 from the germline V gene are LNHDA and SQIVND (reference sequence). V lost 7 bases, J lost 4 bases, and 9 bases stayed unmatched. The CDR3 coding sequence is TGTGCCAGTACCCTGCAGGGGGAGCGCACTGAAGCTTTCTTT. Encoded protein: CASTLQGERTEAFF.

The chain combines TRBV6-5 with TRBJ1-1, with 9 bases identical to TRBD1. The CDR3 runs 13 residues. Germline CDR1 reads MNHEY; CDR2 reads SVGAGI. Trimming removed 2 bases from V and 10 bases from J; junction bases left unmatched: 5. CDR3 coding DNA: TGTGCCAGCAGTTACCGGCGACAGGGGGGAGCTTTCTTT. Protein product: CASSYRRQGGAFF.

This chain joins TRBV25-1 and TRBJ2-7; 10 bases are a match to TRBD2. From germline, CDR1 is MGHDK and CDR2 SYGVNS. This CDR3 has 15 amino acids. V shed 4 bases, J shed 2 bases, and the junction held 5 bases outside the gene matches. The CDR3 nucleotides are TGTGCCAGCAGTGCCGGGACTAGCGACCCCTACGAGCAGTACTTC. This codes for CASSAGTSDPYEQYF.

The chain uses TRBV7-2 and TRBJ2-3; TRBD2 matches 8 bases. The CDR3 consists of 14 residues. From germline, CDR1 is SGHTA and CDR2 FQGNSA. The V segment lost 8 bases and the J segment 3 bases; nucleotides outside the gene matches: 7. This CDR3 is CASQPGLGTDTQYF. CDR3 coding DNA: TGTGCCAGCCAACCGGGACTAGGGACAGATACGCAGTATTTT.

V gene TRBV11-2 combines with J gene TRBJ2-1, with D perhaps matching TRBD2 (5 bases). Trimming removed 0 bases at V and 8 bases at J, with 17 bases between. From germline, CDR1 is SGHAT and CDR2 FQNNGV. The CDR3 covers 16 residues. The CDR3 DNA follows: TGTGCCAGCAGCTTAGATCTCGGTCTAGCTGTCGATGAGCAGTTCTTC. Translation gives CASSLDLGLAVDEQFF.

The rearrangement uses TRBV7-8 and TRBJ2-3; 11 bases agree with TRBD2. V lost 2 bases and J lost 4; bases outside the gene matches: 8. Germline V gene sequence: CDR1 SGHVS, CDR2 FQNEAQ. The CDR3 covers 17 residues. This CDR3 reads CASSLLTSGVNSDTQYF. DNA for the CDR3: TGTGCCAGCAGCTTACTGACTAGCGGGGTGAATTCAGATACGCAGTATTTT.

The chain joins TRBV7-9 to TRBJ1-1; TRBD1 is a possible D gene (5 bases). Germline V gene data show CDR1 as SEHNR and CDR2 as FQNEAQ (reference sequence). This CDR3 is 15 amino acids long. Between the trimmed V and J ends, which lost 3 bases and 3 bases, there was a span of 14 bases. The CDR3 DNA is TGTGCCAGCAGCTTCCCGGTTGGGGGGGACACTGAAGCTTTCTTT. Residues: CASSFPVGGDTEAFF.

The chain joins TRBV3-1 (or the pseudogene TRBV3-2) to TRBJ1-1, with D possibly being TRBD1 (5 bases). This CDR3 spans 14 amino acids. V lost 1 base and J 3 bases, leaving 9 bases between the germline ends. Germline-derived CDR1 and CDR2 are LGHDT and YNNKEL (reference sequence). CDR3 nucleotide sequence: TGTGCCAGCAGCCAAGTCGACAGATACACTGAAGCTTTCTTT. Protein sequence: CASSQVDRYTEAFF.

CDR3 residues: CASAEANYGYTF. The CDR3 DNA reads TGTGCCAGCGCGGAGGCTAACTATGGCTACACCTTC. The gene calls are TRBV7-9 and TRBJ1-2; D unclear. Germline CDR1 and CDR2: SEHNR and FQNEAQ (reference sequence). The CDR3 covers 12 residues. Deletions cut 8 bases from V and 0 bases from J, with 7 bases between.

In this sample, this clone turned up once. The V call is TRBV19, the J call TRBJ1-4; 8 nucleotides align to TRBD1. The CDR3 is made up of 14 amino acids. Germline V gene lookup returns CDR1 LNHDA and CDR2 SQIVND (reference sequence). The V segment lost 6 bases and the J segment 5 bases; nucleotides outside the gene matches: 5. This CDR3 reads CASRRDRRNEKLFF. CDR3 coding DNA: TGTGCCAGTAGGAGGGACAGGAGAAATGAAAAACTGTTTTTT.